These T cell receptor beta chains were read from a single sample in a study of T cell repertoires in cytomegalovirus infection. Their specific antigens are unknown. TCRdb analysed the reads with MiXCR anew, one entry per CDR3 protein. The sample lists 650,000 to 900,000 distinct CDR3 sequences, almost 30% occurring once. Sequenced here: cultured CD8+ T cells from PBMCs, sampled from culture after CMV antigen stimulation. The receptors here all came from a human donor in good health (CMV status not recorded). Some clones in this sample may be carry-over from other donors' samples. CDR3s include the opening cysteine and the closing phenylalanine or tryptophan. D genes are given only for firm matches. Clone size is shown for a subset of rows, as once, few, many or a class of expanded clone.

TRBJ2-1 TRBV7-6 . . CASSYSPAEDSYNEQFF TGTGCCAGCAGCTATTCACCCGCCGAAGACTCCTACAATGAGCAGTTCTTC
TRBJ1-4 TRBV7-6 . . CASSLTPLRSEKLFF TGTGCCAGCAGCTTAACTCCTTTGAGATCGGAAAAACTGTTTTTT
TRBJ2-1 TRBV27 many TRBD2 CASSLSGAAYNEQFF TGTGCCAGCAGTCTCAGCGGGGCCGCTTACAATGAGCAGTTCTTC
TRBJ1-1 TRBV19 few . CASSLYEGEAFF TGTGCCAGTAGTCTATACGAAGGTGAAGCTTTCTTT
TRBJ1-2 TRBV7-9 . . CASSLGRPYGYTF TGTGCCAGCAGCTTAGGACGGCCCTATGGCTACACCTTC
TRBJ2-1 TRBV6-6 . TRBD1 CASSHRLGQGPHEQFF TGTGCCAGCAGCCACCGTTTAGGACAGGGTCCCCATGAGCAGTTCTTC
TRBJ1-5 TRBV7-6 many . CASSLQGHQPQHF TGTGCCAGCAGCTTACAGGGCCATCAGCCCCAGCATTTT
TRBJ1-1 TRBV19 . . CASSSGGRGTEAFF TGTGCCAGTAGTAGTGGGGGGCGCGGAACTGAAGCTTTCTTT
TRBJ1-2 TRBV15 . TRBD1 CATSRVPTGGNYGYTF TGTGCCACCAGCAGAGTTCCGACAGGGGGCAACTATGGCTACACCTTC
TRBJ2-2 TRBV27 . . CASRSPTGELFF TGTGCCAGCAGAAGTCCCACCGGGGAGCTGTTTTTT
TRBJ1-3 TRBV2 . . CASSDGYFGASGNTIYF TGTGCCAGCAGTGACGGTTACTTCGGGGCCTCTGGAAACACCATATATTTT
TRBJ1-1 TRBV9 . . CASSPRNAGGDTEAFF TGTGCCAGCAGCCCGAGGAACGCCGGGGGGGACACTGAAGCTTTCTTT
TRBJ2-1 TRBV4-1 . . CASSQAGLGYEQFF TGCGCCAGCAGCCAAGCGGGCCTCGGGTATGAGCAGTTCTTC
TRBJ2-3 TRBV24-1 . . CATSDPQAVTDTQYF TGTGCCACCAGTGATCCCCAGGCCGTAACAGATACGCAGTATTTT
TRBJ2-1 TRBV12-3/TRBV12-4 many . CASSFVSYNEQFF TGTGCCAGCAGTTTTGTATCCTACAATGAGCAGTTCTTC
TRBJ1-2 TRBV10-3 few TRBD1 CAISETGGFYGYTF TGTGCCATCAGTGAGACAGGGGGCTTCTATGGCTACACCTTC
TRBJ1-5 TRBV28 few . CASSLRDGSNQPQHF TGTGCCAGCAGTTTACGGGACGGGAGCAATCAGCCCCAGCATTTT
TRBJ1-2 TRBV27 many . CASSFRTDYGYTF TGTGCCAGCAGTTTTAGGACAGATTATGGCTACACCTTC
TRBJ1-2 TRBV19 . . CASSTRSNYGYTF TGTGCCAGTAGTACTAGGTCGAACTATGGCTACACCTTC
TRBJ1-4 TRBV6-2/TRBV6-3 . . CASSYDRQTTNEKLFF TGTGCCAGCAGTTACGACAGACAGACAACTAATGAAAAACTGTTTTTT
TRBJ1-2 TRBV12-3/TRBV12-4 few . CASSPDGSGYGYTF TGTGCCAGCAGCCCGGACGGTTCTGGCTATGGCTACACCTTC
TRBJ1-5 TRBV19 . . CASSHTLRGNQPQHF TGTGCCAGTAGTCACACACTTCGCGGGAATCAGCCCCAGCATTTT
TRBJ2-2 TRBV15 few . CATSRGDSSGGELFF TGTGCCACCAGCAGAGGTGACAGTTCGGGCGGGGAGCTGTTTTTT
TRBJ2-1 TRBV27 . TRBD2 CASSTAGGRYNGQFF TGTGCCAGCAGTACAGCGGGGGGGCGCTACAATGGGCAGTTCTTC
TRBJ2-5 TRBV27 few . CASSSGPPQETQYF TGTGCCAGCAGTTCGGGACCGCCTCAAGAGACCCAGTACTTC
TRBJ2-5 TRBV11-1 few . CASSLSTGAQETQYF TGTGCCAGCAGCTTATCTACCGGGGCCCAAGAGACCCAGTACTTC
TRBJ2-1 TRBV27 few . CASSLGVINEQFF TGTGCCAGCAGTTTAGGGGTAATCAATGAGCAGTTCTTC
TRBJ2-7 TRBV7-6 . . CASSLDQGKEQYF TGTGCTAGCAGCTTAGACCAGGGAAAGGAGCAGTACTTC
TRBJ2-7 TRBV7-8 many . CASTMKQNSYEQYF TGTGCCAGCACCATGAAGCAGAACTCCTACGAGCAGTACTTC
TRBJ1-2 TRBV4-1 few . CASSQEGGYTF TGCGCCAGCAGCCAAGAGGGTGGCTACACCTTC
TRBJ1-5 TRBV6-5 . . CASKTGRGSNQPQHF TGTGCCAGCAAAACAGGGAGAGGAAGCAATCAGCCCCAGCATTTT
TRBJ2-2 TRBV13 . . CASRPTGTNTGELFF TGTGCCAGCAGACCGACAGGAACGAACACCGGGGAGCTGTTTTTT
TRBJ1-1 TRBV27 . TRBD1 CASSRILQGGTEAFF TGTGCCAGCAGCCGCATATTACAGGGGGGCACTGAAGCTTTCTTT
TRBJ2-3 TRBV11-2 . . CASSQFGGHLREDTQYF TGTGCCAGCAGCCAATTTGGGGGCCACCTAAGAGAAGATACGCAGTATTTT
TRBJ2-3 TRBV28 . . CASSLGVTADTQYF TGTGCCAGCAGTTTAGGGGTTACCGCAGATACGCAGTATTTT
TRBJ1-6 TRBV6-8 few TRBD1 CASKPQGAYYNSPLHF TGTGCCAGCAAACCTCAGGGGGCATACTATAATTCACCCCTCCACTTT
TRBJ2-7 TRBV7-2 many . CASSLLGGRTYEQYF TGTGCCAGCAGCTTGTTGGGCGGTCGTACCTACGAGCAGTACTTC
TRBJ1-1 TRBV7-6 . . CASSPIGVGAGMNTEAFF TGTGCCAGCAGCCCAATAGGGGTAGGGGCCGGCATGAACACTGAAGCTTTCTTT
TRBJ2-1 TRBV7-6 . . CASSLWAGAYTYNGQFF TGTGCCAGCAGCTTATGGGCGGGGGCCTATACCTACAATGGGCAGTTCTTC
TRBJ2-3 TRBV7-2 many . CASSAGQYDTDTQYF TGTGCCAGCAGCGCCGGACAGTACGACACAGATACGCAGTATTTT
TRBJ2-5 TRBV6-5 once . CASSYSQGEQETQYF TGTGCCAGCAGTTACTCCCAAGGGGAGCAGGAGACCCAGTACTTC
TRBJ2-1 TRBV5-6 . . CASSPPGTGYEQFF TGTGCCAGCAGCCCACCAGGGACGGGGTATGAGCAGTTCTTC
TRBJ1-1 TRBV3-1 . . CASSQDRWLSEAFF TGTGCCAGCAGCCAAGATAGGTGGCTGTCTGAAGCTTTCTTT
TRBJ1-1 TRBV7-2 many . CASSLGRRGLNTEAFF TGTGCCAGCAGCTTAGGGCGGCGGGGCCTGAACACTGAAGCTTTCTTT
TRBJ2-4 TRBV7-8 . . CASSHRGAKNIQYF TGTGCCAGCAGCCATAGGGGGGCCAAAAACATTCAGTACTTC
TRBJ1-4 TRBV7-1 . TRBD1 CASSWDRGNEKLFF TGTGCCAGCAGTTGGGACAGGGGGAATGAAAAACTGTTTTTT
TRBJ1-2 TRBV6-4 . . CASSEEPGSHYGYTF TGTGCCAGCAGTGAAGAACCAGGGAGTCACTATGGCTACACCTTC
TRBJ2-3 TRBV7-9 many . CASRPGTSIGDTQYF TGTGCCAGCAGACCCGGGACAAGCATAGGCGATACGCAGTATTTT
TRBJ1-1 TRBV12-3/TRBV12-4 many . CASSPRRENTEAFF TGTGCCAGCAGTCCTAGACGGGAGAACACTGAAGCTTTCTTT
TRBJ1-1 TRBV6-1 . . CASSEGAGAETEAFF TGTGCCAGCAGTGAAGGGGCAGGGGCCGAAACTGAAGCTTTCTTT
TRBJ2-1 TRBV6-2/TRBV6-3 . . CASSLRHYNEQFF TGTGCCAGCAGCCTCAGGCATTACAATGAGCAGTTCTTC
TRBJ2-3 TRBV7-9 many . CASSSPPEVDTQYF TGTGCCAGCAGCTCGCCCCCGGAGGTAGATACGCAGTATTTT
TRBJ2-3 TRBV7-3 few TRBD2 CASSLGGGAHTQYF TGTGCCAGCAGCTTAGGCGGGGGGGCCCATACGCAGTATTTT
TRBJ2-1 TRBV27 . . CASSLWGGASFNEQFF TGTGCCAGCAGTTTATGGGGGGGGGCGAGTTTCAATGAGCAGTTCTTC
TRBJ2-5 TRBV7-2 many TRBD1 CASSPRDSPGETQYF TGTGCCAGCAGCCCTAGGGACAGCCCAGGGGAGACCCAGTACTTC